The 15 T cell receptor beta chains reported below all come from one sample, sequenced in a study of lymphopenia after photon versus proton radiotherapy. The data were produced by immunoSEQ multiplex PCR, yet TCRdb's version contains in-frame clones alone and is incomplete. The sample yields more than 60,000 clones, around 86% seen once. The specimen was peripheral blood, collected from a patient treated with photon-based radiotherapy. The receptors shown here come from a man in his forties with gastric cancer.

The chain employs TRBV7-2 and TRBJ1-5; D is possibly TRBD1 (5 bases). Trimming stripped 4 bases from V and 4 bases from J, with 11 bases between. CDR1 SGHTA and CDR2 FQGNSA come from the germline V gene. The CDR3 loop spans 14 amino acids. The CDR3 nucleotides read TGTGCCAGCAGCTGGGACGGAGGGAATCAGCCCCAGCATTTT. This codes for CASSWDGGNQPQHF.

CDR3: CASSGTLSAGELFF. Here the CDR3 DNA reads TGTGCCAGCAGCGGGACCCTAAGCGCCGGGGAGCTGTTTTTT. J is TRBJ2-2 and V is TRBV7-2; the D call may be TRBD1 or TRBD2 (5 bases each). This CDR3 comprises 14 residues. Germline V CDR1 and CDR2: SGHTA, FQGNSA. V was clipped by 5 bases and J by 6 bases, with 13 bases between them.

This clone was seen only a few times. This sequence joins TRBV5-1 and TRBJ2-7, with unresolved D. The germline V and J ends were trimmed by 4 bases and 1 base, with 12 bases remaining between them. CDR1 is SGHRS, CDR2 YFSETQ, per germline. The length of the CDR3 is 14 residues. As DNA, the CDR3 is TGCGCCAGCAGCCCACAGACAACATCCTACGAGCAGTACTTC. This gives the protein CASSPQTTSYEQYF.

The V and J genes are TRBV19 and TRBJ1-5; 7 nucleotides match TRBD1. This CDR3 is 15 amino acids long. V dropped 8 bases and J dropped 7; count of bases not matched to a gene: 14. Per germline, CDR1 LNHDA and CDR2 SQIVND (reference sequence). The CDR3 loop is CASREYTGASQPQHF. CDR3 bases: TGTGCCAGTCGAGAATACACAGGGGCGAGCCAGCCCCAGCATTTT.

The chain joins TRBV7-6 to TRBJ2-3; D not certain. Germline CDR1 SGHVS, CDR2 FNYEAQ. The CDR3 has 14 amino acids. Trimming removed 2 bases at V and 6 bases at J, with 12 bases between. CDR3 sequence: CASSLPPAPDTQYF. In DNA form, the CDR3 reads TGTGCCAGCAGCTTACCCCCGGCACCGGATACGCAGTATTTT.

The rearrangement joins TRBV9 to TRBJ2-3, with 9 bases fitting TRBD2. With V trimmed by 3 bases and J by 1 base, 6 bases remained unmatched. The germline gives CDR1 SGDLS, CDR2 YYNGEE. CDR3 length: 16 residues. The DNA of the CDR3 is TGTGCCAGCAGCGCCCCAAAGCGGGGGGGCACAGATACGCAGTATTTT. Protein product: CASSAPKRGGTDTQYF.

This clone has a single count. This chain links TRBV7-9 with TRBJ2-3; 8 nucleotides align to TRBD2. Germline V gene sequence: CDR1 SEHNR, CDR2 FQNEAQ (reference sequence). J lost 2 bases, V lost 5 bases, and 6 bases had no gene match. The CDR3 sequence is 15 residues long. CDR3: CASSPGTRHTDTQYF. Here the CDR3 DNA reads TGTGCCAGCAGCCCCGGGACTAGACACACAGATACGCAGTATTTT.

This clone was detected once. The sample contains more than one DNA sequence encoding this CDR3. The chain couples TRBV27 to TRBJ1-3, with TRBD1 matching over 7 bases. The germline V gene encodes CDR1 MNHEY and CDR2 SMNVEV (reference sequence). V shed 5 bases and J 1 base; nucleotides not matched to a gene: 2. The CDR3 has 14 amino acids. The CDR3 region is CASSLRGSGNTIYF. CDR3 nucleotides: TGTGCCAGCAGTCTCAGGGGGTCTGGAAACACCATATATTTT.

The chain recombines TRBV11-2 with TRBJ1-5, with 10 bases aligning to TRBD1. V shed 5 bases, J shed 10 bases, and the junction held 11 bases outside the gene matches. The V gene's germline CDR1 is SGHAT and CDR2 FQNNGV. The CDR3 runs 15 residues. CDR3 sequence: CASSPTGTGDRPQHF. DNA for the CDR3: TGTGCCAGCAGCCCTACCGGGACAGGGGATCGTCCCCAGCATTTT.

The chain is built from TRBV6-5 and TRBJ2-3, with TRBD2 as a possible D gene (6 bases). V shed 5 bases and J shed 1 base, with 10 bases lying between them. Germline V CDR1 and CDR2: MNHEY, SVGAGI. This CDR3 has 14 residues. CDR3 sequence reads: CASSRTMRTDTQYF. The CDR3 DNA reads TGTGCCAGCAGTCGGACTATGCGCACAGATACGCAGTATTTT.

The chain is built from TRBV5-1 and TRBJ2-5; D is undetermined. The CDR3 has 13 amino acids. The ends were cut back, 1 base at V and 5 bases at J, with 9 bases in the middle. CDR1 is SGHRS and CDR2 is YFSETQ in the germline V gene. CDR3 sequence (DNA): TGCGCCAGCAGCTTGTTAGCTGGGGAGACCCAGTACTTC. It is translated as CASSLLAGETQYF.

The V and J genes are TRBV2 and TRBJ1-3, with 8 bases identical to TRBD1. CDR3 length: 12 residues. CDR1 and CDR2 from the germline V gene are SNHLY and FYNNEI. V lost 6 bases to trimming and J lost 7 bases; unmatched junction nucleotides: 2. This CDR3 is CASRSGGNTIYF. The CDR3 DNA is TGTGCCAGCAGGTCAGGGGGCAACACCATATATTTT.

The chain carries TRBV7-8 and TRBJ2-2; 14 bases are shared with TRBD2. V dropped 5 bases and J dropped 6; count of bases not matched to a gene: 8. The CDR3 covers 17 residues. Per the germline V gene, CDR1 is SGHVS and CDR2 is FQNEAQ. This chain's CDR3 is CASSRTSGGRVAGELFF. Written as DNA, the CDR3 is TGTGCCAGCAGCCGGACTAGCGGGGGGCGTGTGGCCGGGGAGCTGTTTTTT.

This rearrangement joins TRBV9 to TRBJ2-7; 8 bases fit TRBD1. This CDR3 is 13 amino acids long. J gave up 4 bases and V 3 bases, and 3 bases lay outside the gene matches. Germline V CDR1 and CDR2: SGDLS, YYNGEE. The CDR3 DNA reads TGTGCCAGCAGCGCAGACAGGGGTTACGAGCAGTACTTC. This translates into CASSADRGYEQYF.

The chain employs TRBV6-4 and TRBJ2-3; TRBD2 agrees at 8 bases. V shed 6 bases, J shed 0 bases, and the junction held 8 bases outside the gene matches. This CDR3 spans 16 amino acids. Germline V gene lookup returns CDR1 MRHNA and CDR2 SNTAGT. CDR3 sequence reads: CASREKLAASTDTQYF. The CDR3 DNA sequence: TGTGCCAGCAGGGAGAAACTAGCGGCTAGCACAGATACGCAGTATTTT.